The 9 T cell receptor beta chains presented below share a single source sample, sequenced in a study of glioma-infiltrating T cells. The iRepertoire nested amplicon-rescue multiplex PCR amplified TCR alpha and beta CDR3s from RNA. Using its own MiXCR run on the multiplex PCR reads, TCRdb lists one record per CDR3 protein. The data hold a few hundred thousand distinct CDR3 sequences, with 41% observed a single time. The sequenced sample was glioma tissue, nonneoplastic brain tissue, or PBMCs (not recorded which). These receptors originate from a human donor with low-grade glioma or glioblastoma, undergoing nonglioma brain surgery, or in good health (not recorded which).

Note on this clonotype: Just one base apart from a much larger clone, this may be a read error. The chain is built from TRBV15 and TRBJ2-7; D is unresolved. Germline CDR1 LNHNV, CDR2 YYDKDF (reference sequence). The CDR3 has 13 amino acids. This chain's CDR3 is CAASRDIVYEQYF. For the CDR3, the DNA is TGTGCCGCCAGCAGAGATATCGTCTACGAGCAGTACTTC.

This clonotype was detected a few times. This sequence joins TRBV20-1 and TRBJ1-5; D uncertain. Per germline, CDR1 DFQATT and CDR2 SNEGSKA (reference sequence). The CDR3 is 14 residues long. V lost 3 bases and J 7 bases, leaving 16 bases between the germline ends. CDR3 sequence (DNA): TGCAGTGCTAGTGAAGTCCCGACCGGACAGCCCCAGCATTTT. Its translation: CSASEVPTGQPQHF.

In DNA, the CDR3 is TGTGCCAGCAGCCCCGTAAAGCCTTTTCGCCCCATGAACACTGAAGCTTTCTTT. Translating gives CASSPVKPFRPMNTEAFF. The chain couples TRBV11-2 to TRBJ1-1, with D hard to call. The CDR3 loop spans 18 amino acids. Between the trimmed V and J ends, which lost 5 bases and 0 bases, there was a span of 22 bases. The germline CDR1 and CDR2 sequences are SGHAT and FQNNGV.

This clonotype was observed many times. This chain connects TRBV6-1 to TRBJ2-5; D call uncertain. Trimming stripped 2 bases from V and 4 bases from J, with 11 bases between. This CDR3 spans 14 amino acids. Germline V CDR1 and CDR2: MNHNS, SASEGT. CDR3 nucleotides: TGTGCCAGCAGTGAACGCACAGTACCAGAGACCCAGTACTTC. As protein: CASSERTVPETQYF.

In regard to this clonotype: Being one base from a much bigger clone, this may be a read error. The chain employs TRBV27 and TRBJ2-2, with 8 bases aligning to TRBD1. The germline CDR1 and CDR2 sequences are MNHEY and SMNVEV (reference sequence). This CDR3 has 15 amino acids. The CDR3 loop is CARSFDRGNTGELFF. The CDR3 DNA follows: TGTGCCAGGAGTTTCGACAGGGGGAACACCGGGGAGCTGTTTTTT.

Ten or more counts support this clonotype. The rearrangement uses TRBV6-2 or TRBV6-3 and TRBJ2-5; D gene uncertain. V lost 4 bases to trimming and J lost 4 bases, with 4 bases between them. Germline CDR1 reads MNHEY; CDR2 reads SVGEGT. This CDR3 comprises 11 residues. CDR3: CASSWRETQYF. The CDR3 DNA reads TGTGCCAGCAGTTGGCGAGAGACCCAGTACTTC.

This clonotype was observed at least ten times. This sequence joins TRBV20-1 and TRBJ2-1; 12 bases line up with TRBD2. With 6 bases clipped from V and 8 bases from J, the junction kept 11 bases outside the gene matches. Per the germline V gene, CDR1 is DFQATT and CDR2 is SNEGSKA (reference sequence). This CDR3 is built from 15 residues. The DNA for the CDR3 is TGCAGTGCCTCCTGGACTAGCGGGATCAACCATGAGCAGTTCTTC. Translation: CSASWTSGINHEQFF.

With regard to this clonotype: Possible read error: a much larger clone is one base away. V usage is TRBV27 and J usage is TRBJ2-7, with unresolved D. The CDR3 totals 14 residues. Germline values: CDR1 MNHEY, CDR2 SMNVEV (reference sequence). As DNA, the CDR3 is TGTGCCAGCAGCCCTACCGGTACCCCCTACGGGCAGTACTTC. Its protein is CASSPTGTPYGQYF.

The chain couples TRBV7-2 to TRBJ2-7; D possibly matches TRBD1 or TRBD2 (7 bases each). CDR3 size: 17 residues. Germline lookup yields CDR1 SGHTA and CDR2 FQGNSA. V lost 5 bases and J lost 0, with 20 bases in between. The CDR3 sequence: CASSRPGGGLPSYEQYF. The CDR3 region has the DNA TGTGCCAGCAGCCGACCAGGGGGAGGGCTCCCCTCCTACGAGCAGTACTTC.